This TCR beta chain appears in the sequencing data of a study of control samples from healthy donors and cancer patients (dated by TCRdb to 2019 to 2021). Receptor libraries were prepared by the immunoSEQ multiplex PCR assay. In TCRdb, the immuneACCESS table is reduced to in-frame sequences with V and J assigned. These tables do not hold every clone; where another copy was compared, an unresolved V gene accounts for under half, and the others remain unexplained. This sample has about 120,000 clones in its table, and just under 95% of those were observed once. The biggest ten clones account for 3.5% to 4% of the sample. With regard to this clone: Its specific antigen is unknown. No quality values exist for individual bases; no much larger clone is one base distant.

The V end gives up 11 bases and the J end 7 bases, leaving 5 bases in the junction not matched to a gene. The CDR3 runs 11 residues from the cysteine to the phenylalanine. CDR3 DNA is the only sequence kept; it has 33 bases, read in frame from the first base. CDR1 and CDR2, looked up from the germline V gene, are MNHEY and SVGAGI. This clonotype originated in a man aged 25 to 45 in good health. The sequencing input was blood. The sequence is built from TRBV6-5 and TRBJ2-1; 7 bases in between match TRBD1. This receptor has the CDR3 CAGGQSNEQFF. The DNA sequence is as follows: TGTGCCGGGGGACAGTCAAATGAGCAGTTCTTC.